The clone carrying this T cell receptor (beta chain) was found once. Its specificity is unknown. The CDR3 runs to 15 residues. The data were obtained in a study of cytomegalovirus exposure and HLA in healthy donors. Study-wide results and limits: Common viral pathogens seemed to be connected with several of the most significant clusters, according to a later analysis. The investigators catalogued 164 TCR beta chains as cytomegalovirus-associated. An analysis done earlier found most TCR beta V segments productive about 90% or about 30% of the time. Sequencing probably produced one cluster of sequence variants that were highly shared.

PCR primers comprised 60 Vbeta and 13 Jbeta primers. Sequenced by immunoSEQ multiplex PCR; TCRdb stores in-frame clones only, minus some. The table lists 100,000 to 150,000 clones, under 80% of them singletons, with approximately 3.8% in the top ten. Sequencing used PBMCs. The TCR was taken from a man aged 40-49 years in good health and CMV-seropositive. This chain uses TRBV21-1 with TRBJ2-5; the DNA was not compared with TRBD2, the D call given in the table. TRBV21-1 is termed a pseudogene. The CDR3 reads CASSKGGRYQETQYF. DNA for the CDR3: TGTGCCAGCAGCAAGGGAGGCAGGTACCAAGAGACCCAGTACTTC.